This T cell receptor (beta chain) appears in the sequencing data of a study of shared clonotypes between healthy human individuals. Study context: The cohort comprised a couple of women and three men. Their ages spanned 18 to 49 years.

Sorted subsets were amplified in replicate PCRs using 200 ng DNA, 30,000 to 35,000 T cell genomes. Sequenced by immunoSEQ multiplex PCR; TCRdb stores in-frame clones only, minus some. The repertoire holds roughly 2,500,000 clones, with roughly 93% as singletons. Caucasian adults living in Nashville, Tennessee, provided all samples. The CDR3 is 13 residues long. V lost 2 bases and J 2 bases, leaving 6 bases between the germline ends. CDR1 SEHNR and CDR2 FQNEAQ come from the germline V gene (reference sequence). This chain uses TRBV7-9 with TRBJ2-5; D is uncertain. Sequenced sample: naive CD4+ T cells from PBMCs. The sample's subset: CD45RA+ positively selected. The TCR sequence derives from a man between 18 and 35 years old in good health. Some clones in this sample may be carry-over from other donors' samples. For the CDR3, the DNA is TGTGCCAGCAGCTTACTCAGACAAGAGACCCAGTACTTC. Protein: CASSLLRQETQYF.